The 10 T cell receptor beta chains reported below all come from one sample, sequenced in a study of blood T cell repertoires in COVID-19. TCRdb's copy holds only in-frame clones and misses some; the assay was immunoSEQ multiplex PCR. The table lists under 400,000 clones, around 87% of them singletons. Sequencing was carried out using peripheral blood. The receptors here all came from a woman under 40 with COVID-19, enrolled during active disease.

This chain links TRBV7-9 with TRBJ2-1; D ambiguous. The CDR3 has 12 residues. V lost 6 bases and J lost 7, with 10 bases in between. Germline V gene sequence: CDR1 SEHNR, CDR2 FQNEAQ (reference sequence). Written as DNA, the CDR3 is TGTGCCAGCAGTTACATCGGGAATGAGCAGTTCTTC. Amino acids: CASSYIGNEQFF.

CDR3 nucleotides: TGTGCCAGCAGCTCCCCAGGACAGGGCACTGAAGCTTTCTTT. Translation gives CASSSPGQGTEAFF. The chain carries TRBV5-6 and TRBJ1-1, with TRBD1 matching over 8 bases. The CDR3 runs 14 residues. V shed 3 bases and J 4 bases; nucleotides not matched to a gene: 5. Germline loops: CDR1 SGHDT, CDR2 YYEEEE.

This sequence joins TRBV18 and TRBJ2-5, with 8 bases that match TRBD1. The CDR3 extends over 14 amino acids. Germline V gene lookup returns CDR1 KGHSH and CDR2 LQKENI. V shed 0 bases and J 3 bases; nucleotides not matched to a gene: 0. The DNA of the CDR3 is TGTGCCAGCTCACCACCGACAGGGGAAGAGACCCAGTACTTC. It translates to CASSPPTGEETQYF.

The chain uses TRBV12-3 or TRBV12-4 and TRBJ1-6; no definite D call. The CDR3 sequence is 13 residues long. Trimming left V 1 base short and J 7 bases short, with 5 bases between. The CDR3 DNA sequence: TGTGCCAGCAGTTTAGGTCTGAATTCACCCCTCCACTTT. Its translation is CASSLGLNSPLHF.

CDR3 protein: CASSYNRGSEQYF. In DNA, the CDR3 is TGTGCCAGCAGCTATAACAGGGGATCCGAGCAGTACTTC. This sequence joins TRBV7-3 and TRBJ2-7; TRBD1 matches at 7 bases. This CDR3 spans 13 amino acids. With 4 bases clipped from V and 6 bases from J, the junction kept 6 bases outside the gene matches. Germline V gene data show CDR1 as SGHTA and CDR2 as FQGTGA.

The rearrangement links TRBV7-3 to TRBJ2-6, with unresolved D. This CDR3 contains 13 residues. Trimming shortened V by 7 bases and J by 0 bases, and 4 bases separated the two germline ends. Germline V gene sequence: CDR1 SGHTA, CDR2 FQGTGA. Here the CDR3 reads CASTSSGANVLTF. The CDR3 DNA sequence: TGTGCCAGCACCTCCTCTGGGGCCAACGTCCTGACTTTC.

V is TRBV10-3 and J is TRBJ2-3; 7 bases match TRBD1. This CDR3 is 14 amino acids long. The junction had 7 bases not matched to a gene; V was cut back by 7 bases and J by 3 bases. Germline V lookup: CDR1 ENHRY, CDR2 SYGVKD. CDR3 protein: CAIKRQGRTDTQYF. CDR3 in DNA: TGTGCCATCAAACGACAGGGACGGACAGATACGCAGTATTTT.

The chain couples TRBV7-3 to TRBJ2-3, with TRBD1 as a possible D gene (6 bases). Trimming took off 5 bases at V and 1 base at J, with 13 bases between the two ends. This CDR3 has 15 residues. In germline, CDR1 is SGHTA, CDR2 FQGTGA. Written as DNA, the CDR3 is TGTGCCAGCAGCGATGGGACACGGGGCACAGATACGCAGTATTTT. Protein: CASSDGTRGTDTQYF.

The chain employs TRBV11-1 and TRBJ1-2; 9 positions match TRBD1. Germline lookup yields CDR1 SGHAT and CDR2 FQDESV (reference sequence). There are 13 residues in the CDR3. Trimming at V came to 5 bases and at J to 5 bases, leaving 3 bases not matched to a gene. The CDR3, as DNA: TGTGCCAGCAGCCTGACAGGGGGTTATGGCTACACCTTC. It specifies CASSLTGGYGYTF.

On this clone: Other DNA sequences in this specimen translate into the identical CDR3. This chain connects TRBV28 to TRBJ2-7; 10 bases are shared with TRBD1. The CDR3 sequence is 14 residues long. Germline trimming cut 2 bases from V and 2 bases from J; bases unmatched to any gene: 0. Germline loops: CDR1 MDHEN, CDR2 SYDVKM. CDR3 loop: CASSLGTGAYEQYF. DNA for the CDR3: TGTGCCAGCAGTTTAGGGACAGGGGCCTACGAGCAGTACTTC.